These T cell receptor beta chains were read from a single sample in a study of cytomegalovirus exposure and HLA in healthy donors. Generated by immunoSEQ multiplex PCR, the TCRdb table keeps only in-frame clones and is missing some. The repertoire table contains about 110,000 clones. The sequencing sample was made of PBMCs. The origin of the receptors is a man aged 35 to 55 in good health and CMV-seropositive. CDR3s include the opening cysteine and the closing phenylalanine or tryptophan. Fields, in order: J gene, clone size, V gene, D gene, CDR3 DNA, CDR3 protein. The D gene is left open where the match is weak. Clone size is not always given. Where it is, it says once, few, many or a class for expanded clones.

TRBJ2-3	-	TRBV5-4	TRBD1	TGTGCCAGCAGCTTTGCGACCCGGGACAGGGGGCAAGATACGCAGTATTTT	CASSFATRDRGQDTQYF
TRBJ1-3	medium-sized	TRBV6-1	-	TGTGCCAGCAGTGTCGTGGACAGTGTCTCTGGAAACACCATATATTTT	CASSVVDSVSGNTIYF
TRBJ1-5	-	TRBV27	-	TGTGCCAGCAGTTTAAGGGGAAACCAGCCCCAGCATTTT	CASSLRGNQPQHF
TRBJ1-1	-	TRBV10-3	-	TGTGCCATCGGAGGGGCTACGGTGAACACTGAAGCTTTCTTT	CAIGGATVNTEAFF
TRBJ2-7	-	TRBV30	-	TGTGCCTGGAGTCCGGGATCTACGGCCTACGAGCAGTACTTC	CAWSPGSTAYEQYF
TRBJ2-3	-	TRBV5-1	TRBD2	TGCGCCAGCAGCCCATGGACTAGCGGGAGCACAGATACGCAGTATTTT	CASSPWTSGSTDTQYF
TRBJ2-7	-	TRBV6-5	TRBD2	TGTGCCACCCAGACTAGCGGGAACTACGAGCAGTACTTC	CATQTSGNYEQYF
TRBJ1-4	-	TRBV5-6	-	TGTGCCAGCAGCAAGAGACAGTATAATGAAAAACTGTTTTTT	CASSKRQYNEKLFF
TRBJ2-7	-	TRBV29-1	-	TGCAGCGTTGAAAGTTGGGAAGCGGGTACCTACGAGCAGTACTTC	CSVESWEAGTYEQYF
TRBJ1-1	-	TRBV6-1	TRBD1	TGTGCCAGCAGTGGCCCGGGACAGCGACCGAACACTGAAGCTTTCTTT	CASSGPGQRPNTEAFF
TRBJ2-3	-	TRBV28	-	TGTGCCAGCAGTCCACAGACAGATACGCAGTATTTT	CASSPQTDTQYF
TRBJ1-2	-	TRBV9	-	TGTGCCAGCAGCCGTTTATCCCCGGGACAATCCTATGGCTACACCTTC	CASSRLSPGQSYGYTF
TRBJ1-3	-	TRBV7-2	-	TGTGCCAGCAGCTTTGCGGTCTCTGGAAACACCATATATTTT	CASSFAVSGNTIYF
TRBJ2-1	-	TRBV28	-	TGTGCCAGCAGTCCCCCCGGCAGGGTTCGGCAGTTCTTC	CASSPPGRVRQFF
TRBJ2-1	-	TRBV19	TRBD2	TGTGCCAGTAGTTTGGGACTAGCGGGAGACGAGCAGTTCTTC	CASSLGLAGDEQFF
TRBJ2-5	-	TRBV2	-	TGTGCCATCAACGTAGGACTCCAAGCGTTGGGGACCCAGTACTTC	CAINVGLQALGTQYF
TRBJ1-5	-	TRBV6-1	TRBD1	TGTGCCAGCACAGGACAGGGTGCCAATCAGCCCCAGCATTTT	CASTGQGANQPQHF
TRBJ1-1	-	TRBV6-6	-	TGTGCCAGCAGTTTGAGAGGCGCTGAAGCTTTCTTT	CASSLRGAEAFF
TRBJ2-5	-	TRBV28	-	TGTGCCAGCAGACCCTCTAGCGTCCGATTGGGGGAGCAGTACTTC	CASRPSSVRLGEQYF
TRBJ2-1	-	TRBV20-1	-	TGCAGTGCTAGTCGCGTCTATGAGCAGTTCTTC	CSASRVYEQFF
TRBJ2-5	-	TRBV9	TRBD1	TGTGCCAGCAGCGACGGACAGGGACAAGAGACCCAGTACTTC	CASSDGQGQETQYF
TRBJ2-3	-	TRBV28	TRBD2	TGTGCCAGTGGACTAGCGGGAGGGCATAGCACAGATACGCAGTATTTT	CASGLAGGHSTDTQYF
TRBJ2-5	-	TRBV4-2	TRBD2	TGTGCCAGCAGCCAAGGGGAGGGAGGGGAGACCCAGTACTTC	CASSQGEGGETQYF
TRBJ2-1	-	TRBV6-4	TRBD2	TGTGCCAGCAGTGACTCGACTAGCGGCTACAATGAGCAGTTCTTC	CASSDSTSGYNEQFF